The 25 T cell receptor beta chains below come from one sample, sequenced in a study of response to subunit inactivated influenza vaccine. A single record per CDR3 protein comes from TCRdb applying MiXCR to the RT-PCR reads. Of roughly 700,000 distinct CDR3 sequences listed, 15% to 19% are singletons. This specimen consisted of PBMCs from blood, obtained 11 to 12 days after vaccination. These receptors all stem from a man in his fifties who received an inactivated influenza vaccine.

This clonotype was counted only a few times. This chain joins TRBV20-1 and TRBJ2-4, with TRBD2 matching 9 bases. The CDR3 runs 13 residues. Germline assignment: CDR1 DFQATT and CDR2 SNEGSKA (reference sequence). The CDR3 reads CSAAGGAKNIQYF. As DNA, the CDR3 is TGCAGCGCTGCGGGGGGGGCCAAAAACATTCAGTACTTC.

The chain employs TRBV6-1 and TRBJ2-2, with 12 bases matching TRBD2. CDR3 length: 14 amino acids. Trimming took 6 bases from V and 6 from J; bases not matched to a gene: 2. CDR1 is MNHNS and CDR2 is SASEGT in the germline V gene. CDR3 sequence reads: CASRTSGSAGELFF. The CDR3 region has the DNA TGTGCCAGCAGGACTAGCGGGAGTGCCGGGGAGCTGTTTTTT.

DNA for the CDR3: TGTGCCAGCAGTGACGGGGGAGGCGGGACAGGGTACCAAGAGACCCAGTACTTC. Encoded protein: CASSDGGGGTGYQETQYF. The chain has TRBV2 and TRBJ2-5, with 9 bases matching TRBD1. Germline CDR1 is SNHLY and CDR2 is FYNNEI. With 3 bases clipped from V and 0 bases from J, the junction kept 11 bases outside the gene matches. CDR3 length equals 18 residues.

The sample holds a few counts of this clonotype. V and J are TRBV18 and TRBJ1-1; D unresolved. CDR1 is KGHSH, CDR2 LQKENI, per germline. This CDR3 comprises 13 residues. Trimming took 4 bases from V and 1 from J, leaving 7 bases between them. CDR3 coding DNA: TGTGCCAGCTCACTCGATAAGAACACTGAAGCTTTCTTT. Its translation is CASSLDKNTEAFF.

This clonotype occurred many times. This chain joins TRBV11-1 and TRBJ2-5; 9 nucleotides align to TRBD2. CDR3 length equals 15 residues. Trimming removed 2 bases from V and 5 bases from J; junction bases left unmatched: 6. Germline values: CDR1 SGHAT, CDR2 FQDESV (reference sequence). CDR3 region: CASSLITSGLETQYF. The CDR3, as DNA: TGTGCCAGCAGCTTAATAACTAGCGGGTTGGAGACCCAGTACTTC.

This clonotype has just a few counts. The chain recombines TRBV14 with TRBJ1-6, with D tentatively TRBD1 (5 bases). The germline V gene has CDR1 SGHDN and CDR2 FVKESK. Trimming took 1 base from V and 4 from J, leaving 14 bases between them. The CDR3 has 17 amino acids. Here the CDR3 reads CASSQGQSNVYNSPLHF. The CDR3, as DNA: TGTGCCAGCAGCCAAGGACAGTCGAACGTGTATAATTCACCCCTCCACTTT.

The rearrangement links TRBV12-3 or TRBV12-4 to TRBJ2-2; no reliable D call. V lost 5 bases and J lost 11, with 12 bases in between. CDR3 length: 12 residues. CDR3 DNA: TGTGCCAGCAGTCCTACTCGGAGCGAGCTGTTTTTT. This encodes CASSPTRSELFF.

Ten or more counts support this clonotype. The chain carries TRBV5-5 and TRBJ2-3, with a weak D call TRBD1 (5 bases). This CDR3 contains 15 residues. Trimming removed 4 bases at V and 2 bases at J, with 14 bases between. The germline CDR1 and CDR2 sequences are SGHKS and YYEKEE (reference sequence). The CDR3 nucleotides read TGTGCCAGCAGCACCCAAGTAGGGGCCACAGATACGCAGTATTTT. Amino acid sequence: CASSTQVGATDTQYF.

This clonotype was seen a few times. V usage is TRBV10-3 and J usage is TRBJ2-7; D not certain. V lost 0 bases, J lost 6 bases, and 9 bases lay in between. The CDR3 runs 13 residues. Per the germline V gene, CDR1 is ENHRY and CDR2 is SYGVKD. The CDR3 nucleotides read TGTGCCATCAGTGAGTCCGGTCTTTCCGAGCAGTACTTC. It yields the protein CAISESGLSEQYF.

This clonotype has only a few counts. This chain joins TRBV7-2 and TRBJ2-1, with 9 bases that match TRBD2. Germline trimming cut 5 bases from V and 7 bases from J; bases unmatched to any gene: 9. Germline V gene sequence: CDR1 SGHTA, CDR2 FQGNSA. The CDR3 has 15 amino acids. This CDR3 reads CASSEAGGLRNEQFF. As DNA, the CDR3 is TGTGCCAGCAGCGAAGCGGGAGGATTAAGAAATGAGCAGTTCTTC. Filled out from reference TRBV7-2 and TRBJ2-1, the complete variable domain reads GAGVSQSPSNKVTEKGKDVELRCDPISGHTALYWYRQSLGQGLEFLIYFQGNSAPDKSGLPSDRFSAERTGGSVSTLTIQRTQQEDSAVYLCASSEAGGLRNEQFFGPGTRLTVL.

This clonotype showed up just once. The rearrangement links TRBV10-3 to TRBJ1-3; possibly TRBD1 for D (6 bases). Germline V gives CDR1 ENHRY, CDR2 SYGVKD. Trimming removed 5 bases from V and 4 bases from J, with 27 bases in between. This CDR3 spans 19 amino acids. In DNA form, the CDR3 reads TGTGCCATCAGTACCACCCGGGACACGGACAAGAAAAGGGGAAACACCATATATTTT. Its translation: CAISTTRDTDKKRGNTIYF.

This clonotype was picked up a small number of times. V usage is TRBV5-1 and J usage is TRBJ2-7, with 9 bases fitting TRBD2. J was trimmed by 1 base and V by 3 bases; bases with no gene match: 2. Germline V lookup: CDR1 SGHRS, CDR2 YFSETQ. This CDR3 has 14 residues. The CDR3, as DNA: TGCGCCAGCAGCTCTAGCGGGGAATCCTACGAGCAGTACTTC. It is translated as CASSSSGESYEQYF.

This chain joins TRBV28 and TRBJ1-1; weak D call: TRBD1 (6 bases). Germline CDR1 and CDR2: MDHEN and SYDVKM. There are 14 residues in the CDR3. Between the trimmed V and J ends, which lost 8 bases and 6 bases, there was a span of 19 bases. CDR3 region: CASSGGGILAEAFF. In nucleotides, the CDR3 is TGTGCCAGCTCGGGAGGGGGAATTTTAGCTGAAGCTTTCTTT.

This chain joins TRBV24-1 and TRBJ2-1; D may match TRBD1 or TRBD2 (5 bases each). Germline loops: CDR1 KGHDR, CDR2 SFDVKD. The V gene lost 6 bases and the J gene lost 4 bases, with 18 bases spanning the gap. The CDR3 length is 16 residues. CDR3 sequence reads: CATSLPGTDFYNEQFF. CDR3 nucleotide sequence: TGTGCCACCAGTCTCCCTGGGACGGACTTTTACAATGAGCAGTTCTTC.

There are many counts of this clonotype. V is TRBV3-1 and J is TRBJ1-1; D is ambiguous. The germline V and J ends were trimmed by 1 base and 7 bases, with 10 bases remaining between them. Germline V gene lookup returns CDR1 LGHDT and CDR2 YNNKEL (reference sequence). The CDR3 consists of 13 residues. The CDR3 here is CASSQVGRLEAFF. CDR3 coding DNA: TGTGCCAGCAGCCAAGTTGGACGGCTTGAAGCTTTCTTT.

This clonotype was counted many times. CDR3 nucleotides: TGCGCCAGCAGCCACGACAGAAAGGGCCACGAGCAGTACTTC. Amino acid sequence: CASSHDRKGHEQYF. This chain joins TRBV5-1 and TRBJ2-7; the D gene is possibly TRBD1 (5 bases). The CDR3 runs to 14 residues. With 4 bases removed from V and 5 bases from J, the gap between germline ends came to 16 bases. CDR1 and CDR2 (germline): SGHRS, YFSETQ.

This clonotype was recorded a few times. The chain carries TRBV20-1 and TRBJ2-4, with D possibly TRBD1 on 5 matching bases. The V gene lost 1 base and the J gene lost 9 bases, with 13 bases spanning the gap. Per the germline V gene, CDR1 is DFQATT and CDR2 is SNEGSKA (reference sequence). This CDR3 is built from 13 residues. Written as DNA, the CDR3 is TGCAGTGCTAGAGTTCAGGGTCTAGGCATTCAGTACTTC. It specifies CSARVQGLGIQYF.

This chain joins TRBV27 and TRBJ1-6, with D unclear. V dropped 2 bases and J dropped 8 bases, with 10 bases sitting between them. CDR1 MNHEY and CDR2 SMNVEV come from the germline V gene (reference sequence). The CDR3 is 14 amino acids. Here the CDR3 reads CASSLKYRDSPLHF. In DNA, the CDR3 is TGTGCCAGCAGTTTAAAGTATCGGGATTCACCCCTCCACTTT.

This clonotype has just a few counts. CDR3 residues: CSAGSGLINQPQHF. The CDR3 DNA is TGCAGTGCTGGATCGGGGCTAATCAATCAGCCCCAGCATTTT. The chain joins TRBV20-1 to TRBJ1-5, with TRBD1 as a possible D gene (5 bases). The V gene's germline CDR1 is DFQATT and CDR2 SNEGSKA (reference sequence). V shed 5 bases and J shed 3 bases, with 14 bases lying between them. The CDR3 runs 14 residues.

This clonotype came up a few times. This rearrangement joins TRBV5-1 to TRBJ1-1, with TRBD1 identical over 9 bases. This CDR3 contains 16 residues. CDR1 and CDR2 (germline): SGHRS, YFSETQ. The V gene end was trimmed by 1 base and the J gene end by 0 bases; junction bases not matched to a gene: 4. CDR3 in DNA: TGCGCCAGCAGCTTGCCGGGGACAGGGATGAACACTGAAGCTTTCTTT. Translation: CASSLPGTGMNTEAFF.

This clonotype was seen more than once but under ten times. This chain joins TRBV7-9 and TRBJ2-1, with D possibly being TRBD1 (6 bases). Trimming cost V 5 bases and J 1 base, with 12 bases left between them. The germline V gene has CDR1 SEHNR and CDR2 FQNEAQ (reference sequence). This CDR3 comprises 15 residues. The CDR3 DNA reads TGTGCCAGCAGCCCCCATGACAGGTCCTACAATGAGCAGTTCTTC. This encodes CASSPHDRSYNEQFF.

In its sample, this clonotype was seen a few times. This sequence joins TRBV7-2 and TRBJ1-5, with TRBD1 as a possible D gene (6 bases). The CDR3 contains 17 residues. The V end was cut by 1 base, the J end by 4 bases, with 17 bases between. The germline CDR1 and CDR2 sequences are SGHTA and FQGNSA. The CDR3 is CASSLVDRQQLNQPQHF. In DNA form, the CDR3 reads TGTGCCAGCAGCTTAGTTGACAGGCAACAACTAAATCAGCCCCAGCATTTT.

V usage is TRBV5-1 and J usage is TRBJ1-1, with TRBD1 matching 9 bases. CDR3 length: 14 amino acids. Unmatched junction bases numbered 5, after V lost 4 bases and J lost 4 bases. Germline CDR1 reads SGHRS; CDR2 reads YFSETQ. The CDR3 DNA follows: TGCGCCAGCAGCCGACAGGGGGACAGCACTGAAGCTTTCTTT. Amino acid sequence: CASSRQGDSTEAFF.

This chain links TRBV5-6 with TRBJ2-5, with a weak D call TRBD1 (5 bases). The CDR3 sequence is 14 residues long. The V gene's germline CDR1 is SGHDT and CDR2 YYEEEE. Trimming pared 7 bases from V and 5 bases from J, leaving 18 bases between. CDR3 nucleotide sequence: TGTGCCAGCTCAACCGACAGTCTCCGGGAGACCCAGTACTTC. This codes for CASSTDSLRETQYF. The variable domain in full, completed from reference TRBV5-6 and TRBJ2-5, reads DAGVTQSPTHLIKTRGQQVTLRCSPKSGHDTVSWYQQALGQGPQFIFQYYEEEERQRGNFPDRFSGHQFPNYSSELNVNALLLGDSALYLCASSTDSLRETQYFGPGTRLLVL.

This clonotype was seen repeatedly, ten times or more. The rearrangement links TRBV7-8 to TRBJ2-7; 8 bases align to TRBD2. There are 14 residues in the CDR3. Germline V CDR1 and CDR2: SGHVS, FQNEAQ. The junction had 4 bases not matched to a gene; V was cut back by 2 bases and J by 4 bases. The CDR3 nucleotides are TGTGCCAGCAGCTTATCCAGCGGGGGTTACGAGCAGTACTTC. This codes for CASSLSSGGYEQYF.